The source of this T cell receptor beta chain is a study of shared clonotypes between healthy human individuals. Study observations and caveats: Only blood underwent sampling, and tissue repertoires likely differ. In contrast to clonotypes shared by all four donors, non-shared clonotypes had lower generation probabilities.

The authors ran the assay at deep level. Clones were read by immunoSEQ multiplex PCR, and TCRdb kept only the in-frame ones, dropping some. The profile shows 1.6 million or so clones, roughly 95% of them singletons. As for this clone: The antigen is not known.

CDR3 length equals 16 residues. Trimming took 4 bases from V and 7 from J; bases not matched to a gene: 11. Germline-derived CDR1 and CDR2 are SGHNT and YENEEA. This TCR was recovered from a young man in good health. The sequencing sample was made of naive CD4+ T cells sorted from blood. Subset indicated: CD45RA+ positively selected. V is TRBV11-3 and J is TRBJ1-5; 9 bases line up with TRBD1. The CDR3, as DNA: TGTGCCAGCAGCTCCCGGGACAGGGCGAATCGACAGCCCCAGCATTTT. This gives the protein CASSSRDRANRQPQHF.